Each of the 25 T cell receptor beta chains below was sequenced from the same sample in a study of cytomegalovirus exposure and HLA in healthy donors. The primer mix had 60 Vbeta and 13 Jbeta primers. Profiling relied on immunoSEQ multiplex PCR, and the TCRdb table lists in-frame clones only, not all of them. The table lists 150,000 to 250,000 clones, 82% of them singletons, with 0.075% to 0.1% in the top ten. The sample comprised PBMCs. The receptors shown here come from a boy younger than 10 in good health and CMV-seronegative.

The chain is built from TRBV6-6 and TRBJ2-3; the match to TRBD1 covers 7 bases. The CDR3 runs to 14 residues. Germline V gives CDR1 MNHNY, CDR2 SVGAGI (reference sequence). With 5 bases clipped from V and 5 bases from J, the junction kept 7 bases outside the gene matches. For the CDR3, the DNA is TGTGCCAGCAGTCCAGACAGGGTGGTAGATACGCAGTATTTT. Translated: CASSPDRVVDTQYF.

The rearrangement joins TRBV5-4 to TRBJ2-3; weak D call: TRBD1 (6 bases). Trimming shortened V by 0 bases and J by 1 base, and 9 bases separated the two germline ends. The CDR3 contains 15 residues. Germline lookup yields CDR1 SGHNT and CDR2 YYREEE (reference sequence). CDR3 DNA sequence: TGTGCCAGCAGCTTGGGACAGGAACGCACAGATACGCAGTATTTT. Translating gives CASSLGQERTDTQYF.

V usage is TRBV11-2 and J usage is TRBJ2-1; D may be TRBD1 (5 bases). V gave up 3 bases and J gave up 0 bases, with 15 bases separating them. In germline, CDR1 is SGHAT, CDR2 FQNNGV. The CDR3 is made up of 17 amino acids. The CDR3 region is CASSLGLAASSYNEQFF. CDR3 sequence (DNA): TGTGCCAGCAGCTTGGGGCTGGCGGCGAGCTCCTACAATGAGCAGTTCTTC.

This clone showed up just a few times. The V call is TRBV13, the J call TRBJ2-7; tentative D call: TRBD1 (6 bases). The CDR3 extends over 14 amino acids. V lost 5 bases to trimming and J lost 7 bases, with 18 bases between them. Germline assignment: CDR1 PRHDT and CDR2 FYEKMQ (reference sequence). The CDR3 loop reads CASSEQGWGKEQYF. The CDR3 DNA reads TGTGCCAGCAGCGAACAGGGTTGGGGGAAGGAGCAGTACTTC.

This rearrangement joins TRBV7-9 to TRBJ2-5, with 7 bases that match TRBD2. The J call is doubtful: the DNA matches TRBJ2-7 better. Germline loops: CDR1 SEHNR, CDR2 FQNEAQ (reference sequence). CDR3 size: 18 residues. The CDR3 DNA reads TGTGCCAGCAGCCCTCCCCTCCTGAGCGGGGCCCTCTCCTACGAGCAGTACTTC. The encoded protein is CASSPPLLSGALSYEQYF.

This chain uses TRBV5-1 with TRBJ2-5, with 7 positions matching TRBD2. The germline V gene has CDR1 SGHRS and CDR2 YFSETQ. V lost 0 bases, J lost 6 bases, and 8 bases stayed unmatched. This CDR3 spans 15 amino acids. In DNA, the CDR3 is TGCGCCAGCAGCTTGGATTGGGGGGGGTACAAGACCCAGTACTTC. It encodes CASSLDWGGYKTQYF. Together with reference TRBV5-1 and TRBJ2-5, the CDR3 gives the full variable domain: KAGVTQTPRYLIKTRGQQVTLSCSPISGHRSVSWYQQTPGQGLQFLFEYFSETQRNKGNFPGRFSGRQFSNSRSEMNVSTLELGDSALYLCASSLDWGGYKTQYFGPGTRLLVL.

The chain has TRBV5-1 and TRBJ2-5; 10 nucleotides line up with TRBD1. Per the germline V gene, CDR1 is SGHRS and CDR2 is YFSETQ. CDR3 length: 16 amino acids. V lost 4 bases and J lost 4; bases outside the gene matches: 10. CDR3 DNA sequence: TGCGCCAGCAGCCTCGACAGGGGGCCCTTGGGAGAGACCCAGTACTTC. The encoded protein is CASSLDRGPLGETQYF.

The chain carries TRBV7-2 and TRBJ1-3; D remains ambiguous. This CDR3 comprises 18 residues. CDR1 is SGHTA and CDR2 is FQGNSA in the germline V gene. V was pared by 5 bases and J by 0 bases, with 20 bases between. CDR3 region: CASSRTPWEVNSGNTIYF. The DNA of the CDR3 is TGTGCCAGCAGCAGAACCCCCTGGGAGGTAAACTCTGGAAACACCATATATTTT.

V and J are TRBV18 and TRBJ2-7; maybe TRBD2 (5 bases). The length of the CDR3 is 13 residues. The V end was cut by 5 bases, the J end by 5 bases, with 13 bases between. Germline CDR1 and CDR2: KGHSH and LQKENI. CDR3 DNA sequence: TGTGCCAGCTCAGCGGGTGCTACTGACGAGCAGTACTTC. This sequence encodes CASSAGATDEQYF.

The chain has TRBV4-1 and TRBJ1-6; 9 positions agree with TRBD1. Germline CDR1 MGHRA, CDR2 YSYEKL. Unmatched junction bases numbered 13, after V lost 0 bases and J lost 7 bases. The length of the CDR3 is 19 residues. In DNA, the CDR3 is TGCGCCAGCAGCCAAGATTCGGGACAGGGCCAAGGGGTCAATTCACCCCTCCACTTT. Translating it yields CASSQDSGQGQGVNSPLHF.

V and J are TRBV10-3 and TRBJ2-5; 8 positions match TRBD1. Trimming at V came to 3 bases and at J to 2 bases, leaving 5 bases not matched to a gene. This CDR3 comprises 15 residues. Per germline, CDR1 ENHRY and CDR2 SYGVKD. CDR3 amino acids: CAISDRRQGQETQYF. For the CDR3, the DNA is TGTGCCATCAGTGACCGACGACAGGGGCAAGAGACCCAGTACTTC.

V and J are TRBV19 and TRBJ2-7; 9 positions agree with TRBD2. CDR3 size: 15 residues. Germline loops: CDR1 LNHDA, CDR2 SQIVND (reference sequence). The V gene end was trimmed by 1 base and the J gene end by 7 bases; junction bases not matched to a gene: 8. Here the CDR3 reads CASSIGAGGRVEQYF. The CDR3 nucleotides read TGTGCCAGTAGTATAGGAGCGGGGGGACGTGTGGAGCAGTACTTC.

This sequence joins TRBV7-9 and TRBJ1-1; no firm D call. The germline V and J ends were trimmed by 4 bases and 1 base, with 10 bases remaining between them. Germline CDR1 and CDR2: SEHNR and FQNEAQ (reference sequence). The CDR3 has 14 amino acids. CDR3 nucleotides: TGTGCCAGCAGCTCACCCGGGGAGAACACTGAAGCTTTCTTT. Its translation is CASSSPGENTEAFF.

The rearrangement uses TRBV7-2 and TRBJ1-2; D call uncertain. Germline V gives CDR1 SGHTA, CDR2 FQGNSA. Trimming pared 5 bases from V and 10 bases from J, leaving 14 bases between. The CDR3 is made up of 12 amino acids. This CDR3 reads CASSKDTTYYTF. CDR3 nucleotides: TGTGCCAGCAGCAAAGACACGACCTACTACACCTTC.

The table lists this clone with a count of one. The chain couples TRBV6-5 to TRBJ2-3, with 15 bases lining up with TRBD2. Germline-derived CDR1 and CDR2 are MNHEY and SVGAGI. The CDR3 runs to 15 residues. Unmatched junction bases numbered 7, after V lost 6 bases and J lost 9 bases. The CDR3 sequence: CASRSGTSGGLTQYF. The CDR3 region has the DNA TGTGCCAGCAGATCCGGGACTAGCGGGGGGTTGACGCAGTATTTT.

V and J are TRBV7-9 and TRBJ2-3, with 10 positions matching TRBD1. The CDR3 length is 17 residues. Germline V lookup: CDR1 SEHNR, CDR2 FQNEAQ (reference sequence). V lost 4 bases and J lost 3; bases outside the gene matches: 10. CDR3 sequence: CASSSYRQGAGTDTQYF. CDR3 nucleotide sequence: TGTGCCAGCAGCTCGTACAGACAGGGGGCGGGAACAGATACGCAGTATTTT.

The genes are TRBV7-9 and TRBJ1-2; tentative D call: TRBD1 (6 bases). Germline V gives CDR1 SEHNR, CDR2 FQNEAQ (reference sequence). V was clipped by 4 bases and J by 4 bases, with 16 bases between them. This CDR3 contains 15 residues. The DNA for the CDR3 is TGTGCCAGCAGCTCATCGACAGGTCGGGGCTATGGCTACACCTTC. Amino acid sequence: CASSSSTGRGYGYTF. Full variable domain (remainder filled in from reference TRBV7-9 and TRBJ1-2): DTGVSQNPRHKITKRGQNVTFRCDPISEHNRLYWYRQTLGQGPEFLTYFQNEAQLEKSRLLSDRFSAERPKGSFSTLEIQRTEQGDSAMYLCASSSSTGRGYGYTFGSGTRLTVV.

The rearrangement uses TRBV11-2 and TRBJ2-7; unclear D gene. The CDR3 runs 15 residues. CDR1 and CDR2 from the germline V gene are SGHAT and FQNNGV. Deletions cut 2 bases from V and 2 bases from J, with 13 bases between. CDR3 coding DNA: TGTGCCAGCAGCTTATCAACAGATCCGACCTACGAGCAGTACTTC. Protein: CASSLSTDPTYEQYF.

This sequence joins TRBV7-9 and TRBJ1-1; 11 nucleotides align to TRBD1. Per the germline V gene, CDR1 is SEHNR and CDR2 is FQNEAQ (reference sequence). The CDR3 has 14 amino acids. Trimming took 5 bases from V and 8 from J; bases not matched to a gene: 7. The chain's CDR3 is CASSHYRDRGEAFF. The CDR3, as DNA: TGTGCCAGCAGCCACTACCGGGACAGGGGGGAAGCTTTCTTT.

The chain employs TRBV5-8 and TRBJ1-2, with TRBD1 identical over 7 bases. Trimming took 3 bases from V and 2 from J; bases not matched to a gene: 10. In germline, CDR1 is SGHTS, CDR2 YDEGEE. The CDR3 has 16 amino acids. As DNA, the CDR3 is TGTGCCAGCAGCTCCAAACAGGGGCGGGCAAACTATGGCTACACCTTC. It is translated as CASSSKQGRANYGYTF.

The CDR3 nucleotides are TGTGCCAGCAGTTTAAGCGGGGTTCAGCCCCAGCATTTT. Translated, it gives CASSLSGVQPQHF. This rearrangement joins TRBV27 to TRBJ1-5; the D is unclear. V gave up 2 bases and J gave up 6 bases, with 8 bases separating them. The germline gives CDR1 MNHEY, CDR2 SMNVEV (reference sequence). CDR3 size: 13 residues.

The rearrangement uses TRBV5-1 and TRBJ1-2; weak D call: TRBD1 (5 bases). This CDR3 spans 11 amino acids. Germline V gene data show CDR1 as SGHRS and CDR2 as YFSETQ. V lost 3 bases and J 7 bases, leaving 7 bases between the germline ends. CDR3 sequence reads: CASSSTAGYTF. The CDR3 bases are TGCGCCAGCAGCTCGACAGCTGGCTACACCTTC.

The chain links TRBV5-1 to TRBJ1-2; no clear D gene. CDR3 length: 14 amino acids. The V end was cut by 2 bases, the J end by 2 bases, with 10 bases between. Germline V gene lookup returns CDR1 SGHRS and CDR2 YFSETQ. As DNA, the CDR3 is TGCGCCAGCAGCTTTTCGGGTCGCAACTATGGCTACACCTTC. The encoded protein is CASSFSGRNYGYTF.

The gene calls are TRBV7-2 and TRBJ2-7, with TRBD2 matching over 8 bases. Trimming at V came to 1 base and at J to 0 bases, leaving 5 bases not matched to a gene. CDR1 and CDR2 (germline): SGHTA, FQGNSA. The CDR3 spans 16 residues. The CDR3 nucleotides read TGTGCCAGCAGCTTAGACGGGAGGGCAAGCTCCTACGAGCAGTACTTC. It is translated as CASSLDGRASSYEQYF.

The chain recombines TRBV5-4 with TRBJ1-6; 7 positions match TRBD1. V shed 5 bases and J 6 bases; nucleotides not matched to a gene: 8. Germline assignment: CDR1 SGHNT and CDR2 YYREEE (reference sequence). The CDR3 has 15 amino acids. The CDR3 sequence is CASSFAGTANSPLHF. CDR3 coding DNA: TGTGCCAGCAGTTTTGCAGGGACAGCTAATTCACCCCTCCACTTT. Combining the CDR3 with reference TRBV5-4 and TRBJ1-6 gives the whole variable domain ETGVTQSPTHLIKTRGQQVTLRCSSQSGHNTVSWYQQALGQGPQFIFQYYREEENGRGNFPPRFSGLQFPNYSSELNVNALELDDSALYLCASSFAGTANSPLHFGNGTRLTVT.